A single sample is the source of the 17 T cell receptor beta chains below, sequenced in a study of identifying expanded T cells in peripheral blood. TCRdb's table, derived via immunoSEQ multiplex PCR, lists solely in-frame clones and lacks some. The data hold roughly 82,000 clones, with 70% to 90% observed a single time. What was sequenced was blood. These receptors were taken from a person between 18 and 75 years old in good health.

V gene TRBV7-2 combines with J gene TRBJ2-5, with TRBD2 matching over 7 bases. The V segment lost 3 bases and the J segment 5 bases; nucleotides outside the gene matches: 9. This CDR3 has 15 amino acids. The germline V gene encodes CDR1 SGHTA and CDR2 FQGNSA. CDR3 DNA sequence: TGTGCCAGCAGCTTGAGCGGGACCATTCGGGAGACCCAGTACTTC. Translation gives CASSLSGTIRETQYF. Looking up the rest from reference TRBV7-2 and TRBJ2-5 gives the full variable domain: GAGVSQSPSNKVTEKGKDVELRCDPISGHTALYWYRQSLGQGLEFLIYFQGNSAPDKSGLPSDRFSAERTGGSVSTLTIQRTQQEDSAVYLCASSLSGTIRETQYFGPGTRLLVL.

The chain links TRBV5-5 to TRBJ2-3; D tentatively reads TRBD1 or TRBD2 (6 bases each). The ends were cut back, 3 bases at V and 3 bases at J, with 14 bases in the middle. The CDR3 sequence is 15 residues long. Germline CDR1 SGHKS, CDR2 YYEKEE (reference sequence). The CDR3 is CASSSVGGTTDTQYF. CDR3 in DNA: TGTGCCAGCAGCTCCGTAGGGGGGACTACAGATACGCAGTATTTT. The entire variable domain, with the rest obtained from reference TRBV5-5 and TRBJ2-3, is as follows: DAGVTQSPTHLIKTRGQQVTLRCSPISGHKSVSWYQQVLGQGPQFIFQYYEKEERGRGNFPDRFSARQFPNYSSELNVNALLLGDSALYLCASSSVGGTTDTQYFGPGTRLTVL.

This rearrangement joins TRBV6-1 to TRBJ2-6, with TRBD2 matching over 7 bases. This CDR3 comprises 16 residues. Germline assignment: CDR1 MNHNS and CDR2 SASEGT. Germline trimming cut 0 bases from V and 4 bases from J; bases unmatched to any gene: 3. The CDR3, as DNA: TGTGCCAGCAGTGAAGCGCGGGGGTCCGGGGCCAACGTCCTGACTTTC. Translating it yields CASSEARGSGANVLTF.

The chain carries TRBV6-6 and TRBJ1-2; the D is unclear. The CDR3 consists of 16 residues. V was cut by 6 bases and J by 8 bases, with 25 bases left in between. Germline values: CDR1 MNHNY, CDR2 SVGAGI (reference sequence). In nucleotides, the CDR3 is TGTGCCAGCAGCCAAAACGCGAGGTTCGAGTTGATCGGCTACACCTTC. It yields the protein CASSQNARFELIGYTF.

This chain uses TRBV5-6 with TRBJ1-5, with D uncertain. This CDR3 has 14 residues. Germline values: CDR1 SGHDT, CDR2 YYEEEE. Trimming removed 2 bases at V and 3 bases at J, with 9 bases between. The CDR3 region has the DNA TGTGCCAGCAGCTTTCGCGGCACCAATCAGCCCCAGCATTTT. Translating it yields CASSFRGTNQPQHF.

The V and J genes are TRBV28 and TRBJ1-5, with D perhaps matching TRBD1 (5 bases). The CDR3 has 16 amino acids. V was shortened by 5 bases and J by 4 bases, with 18 bases between the two germline ends. The germline V gene has CDR1 MDHEN and CDR2 SYDVKM. The DNA of the CDR3 is TGTGCCAGCAGTGGGGACCACTCCCCGAGGAATCAGCCCCAGCATTTT. This sequence encodes CASSGDHSPRNQPQHF.

The chain carries TRBV2 and TRBJ2-7, with 11 bases fitting TRBD1. The length of the CDR3 is 15 residues. V was clipped by 3 bases and J by 7 bases; unmatched bases: 8. CDR1 is SNHLY, CDR2 FYNNEI, per germline. Here the CDR3 reads CASSDPGQGVGEQYF. CDR3 bases: TGTGCCAGCAGTGACCCGGGACAGGGGGTGGGGGAGCAGTACTTC.

The CDR3 coding sequence is TGTGCCAGCAGTTCAGAGAACACTGAAGCTTTCTTT. Its protein is CASSSENTEAFF. V is TRBV6-5 and J is TRBJ1-1; D ambiguous. This CDR3 region has 12 residues. Germline V lookup: CDR1 MNHEY, CDR2 SVGAGI. The V gene lost 4 bases and the J gene lost 1 base, with 4 bases spanning the gap.

The chain joins TRBV5-1 to TRBJ2-1; the D gene could be TRBD1 or TRBD2 (5 bases each). Germline CDR1 and CDR2: SGHRS and YFSETQ. Trimming removed 4 bases at V and 0 bases at J, with 14 bases between. The CDR3 has 16 residues. As DNA, the CDR3 is TGCGCCAGCAGCGGGGACGGATGGAGCTCCTACAATGAGCAGTTCTTC. It codes for CASSGDGWSSYNEQFF.

This rearrangement joins TRBV5-1 to TRBJ2-1; TRBD2 is a possible D gene (5 bases). Germline-derived CDR1 and CDR2 are SGHRS and YFSETQ. V was shortened by 4 bases and J by 3 bases, with 14 bases between the two germline ends. This CDR3 spans 15 amino acids. This CDR3 is CASSLDSSNYNEQFF. As DNA, the CDR3 is TGCGCCAGCAGCCTGGACTCTTCTAACTACAATGAGCAGTTCTTC.

The J gene is TRBJ2-1, the V gene TRBV7-8, with D possibly matching TRBD2 (5 bases). The germline V gene has CDR1 SGHVS and CDR2 FQNEAQ. The V end was cut by 1 base, the J end by 13 bases, with 8 bases between. The CDR3 covers 11 residues. The CDR3 sequence: CASSLELVQFF. CDR3 bases: TGTGCCAGCAGCTTAGAACTAGTCCAGTTCTTC. The full variable domain, with the rest looked up from reference TRBV7-8 and TRBJ2-1, is GAGVSQSPRYKVAKRGQDVALRCDPISGHVSLFWYQQALGQGPEFLTYFQNEAQLDKSGLPSDRFFAERPEGSVSTLKIQRTQQEDSAVYLCASSLELVQFFGPGTRLTVL.

The V gene is TRBV5-4, the J gene TRBJ2-1; TRBD2 aligns across 10 bases. The CDR3 sequence is 13 residues long. The V segment lost 3 bases and the J segment 12 bases; nucleotides outside the gene matches: 6. CDR1 and CDR2 (germline): SGHNT, YYREEE (reference sequence). CDR3 nucleotides: TGTGCCAGCAGCTCGCCTAGCGGGAGATCGCAGTTCTTC. Its translation is CASSSPSGRSQFF. The complete variable domain, with remaining parts taken from reference TRBV5-4 and TRBJ2-1, reads ETGVTQSPTHLIKTRGQQVTLRCSSQSGHNTVSWYQQALGQGPQFIFQYYREEENGRGNFPPRFSGLQFPNYSSELNVNALELDDSALYLCASSSPSGRSQFFGPGTRLTVL.

CDR3 amino acids: CASSPGSGISETQYF. In nucleotides, the CDR3 is TGTGCCAGCTCACCGGGTAGCGGGATTTCAGAGACCCAGTACTTC. The rearrangement links TRBV18 to TRBJ2-5; 8 bases agree with TRBD2. Germline V CDR1 and CDR2: KGHSH, LQKENI. V lost 3 bases, J lost 4 bases, and 7 bases stayed unmatched. The CDR3 sequence is 15 residues long.

This chain connects TRBV7-8 to TRBJ2-7; TRBD1 matches 7 bases. This CDR3 is 15 amino acids long. The junction had 6 bases not matched to a gene; V was cut back by 2 bases and J by 2 bases. The V gene's germline CDR1 is SGHVS and CDR2 FQNEAQ. The CDR3 DNA follows: TGTGCCAGCAGCTTAACGGGACAGATGACCTACGAGCAGTACTTC. As protein: CASSLTGQMTYEQYF.

This chain joins TRBV11-2 and TRBJ2-7; 7 bases map to TRBD1. The V gene's germline CDR1 is SGHAT and CDR2 FQNNGV. This CDR3 comprises 15 residues. The trim removed 1 base at V and 2 bases at J, leaving 5 bases unmatched. The CDR3 sequence: CASSLATGQAYEQYF. The DNA for the CDR3 is TGTGCCAGCAGCTTAGCGACCGGACAGGCCTACGAGCAGTACTTC.

This clone has only a few counts. This chain connects TRBV4-1 to TRBJ1-2, with unresolved D. The CDR3 spans 13 residues. V was cut by 0 bases and J by 7 bases, with 9 bases left in between. Germline V CDR1 and CDR2: MGHRA, YSYEKL. CDR3 sequence: CASSQDPVGGYTF. The DNA for the CDR3 is TGCGCCAGCAGCCAAGATCCAGTCGGTGGCTACACCTTC.

The chain recombines TRBV7-9 with TRBJ1-5; 7 nucleotides line up with TRBD1. The CDR3 contains 14 residues. The germline CDR1 and CDR2 sequences are SEHNR and FQNEAQ (reference sequence). V dropped 5 bases and J dropped 3; count of bases not matched to a gene: 4. The CDR3 bases are TGTGCCAGCAGCAAGGGACAGCCCAATCAGCCCCAGCATTTT. Protein sequence: CASSKGQPNQPQHF.